This T cell receptor (beta chain) was sequenced in a study of T cell responses to AZD1222 COVID-19 vaccine. The table lists this clone with a count of one. After removal of 2 bases from V and 5 bases from J, the junction contained 4 bases not matched to a gene. CDR1 and CDR2 (germline): SGHNT, YENEEA. This CDR3 is built from 14 residues. The assay was immunoSEQ multiplex PCR, and TCRdb's table has in-frame clones only and misses some. The sample holds more than 70,000 clones, about nine tenths seen once. The chain joins TRBV11-3 to TRBJ2-7; TRBD1 matches at 9 bases. This TCR derives from an adult in good health. The source material was peripheral blood, sampled on day 0 of AZD1222 vaccination. For the CDR3, the DNA is TGTGCCAGCAGCTTAAGCGGGACAGGGCACGAGCAGTACTTC. Its translation: CASSLSGTGHEQYF.